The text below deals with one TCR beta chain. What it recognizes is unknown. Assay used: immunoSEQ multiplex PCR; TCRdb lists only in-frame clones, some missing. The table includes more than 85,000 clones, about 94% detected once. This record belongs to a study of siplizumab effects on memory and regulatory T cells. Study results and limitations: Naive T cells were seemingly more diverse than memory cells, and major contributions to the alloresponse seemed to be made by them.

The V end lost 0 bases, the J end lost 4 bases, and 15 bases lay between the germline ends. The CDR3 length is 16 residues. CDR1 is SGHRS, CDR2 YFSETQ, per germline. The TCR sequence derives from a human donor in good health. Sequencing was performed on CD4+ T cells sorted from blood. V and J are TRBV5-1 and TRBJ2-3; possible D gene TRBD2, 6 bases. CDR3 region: CASSLAVGSGADTQYF. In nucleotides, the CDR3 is TGCGCCAGCAGCTTGGCCGTGGGTAGCGGTGCAGATACGCAGTATTTT.